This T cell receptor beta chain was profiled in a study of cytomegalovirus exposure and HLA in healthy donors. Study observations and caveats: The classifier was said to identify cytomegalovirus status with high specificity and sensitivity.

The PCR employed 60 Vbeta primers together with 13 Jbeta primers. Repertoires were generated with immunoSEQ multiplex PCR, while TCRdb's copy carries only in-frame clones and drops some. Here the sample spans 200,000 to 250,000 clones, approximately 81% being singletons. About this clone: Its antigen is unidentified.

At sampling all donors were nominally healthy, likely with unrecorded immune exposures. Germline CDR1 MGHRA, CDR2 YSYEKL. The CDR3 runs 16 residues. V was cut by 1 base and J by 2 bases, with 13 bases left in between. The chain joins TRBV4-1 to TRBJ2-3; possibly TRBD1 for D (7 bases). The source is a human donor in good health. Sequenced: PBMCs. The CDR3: CASSQVLEGATDTQYF. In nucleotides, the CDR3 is TGCGCCAGCAGCCAAGTGCTGGAGGGGGCCACAGATACGCAGTATTTT.